This T cell receptor (beta chain) was sequenced for a study of Ad26.COV2.S vaccination and SARS-CoV-2 variants. On this clone: What it recognizes is unknown. Other DNA sequences of this sample code for an identical CDR3.

The CDR3 length is 12 residues. CDR1 is SGHDT, CDR2 YYEEEE, per germline. Trimming pared 3 bases from V and 5 bases from J, leaving 8 bases between. Study-level points and caveats: Across vaccine and placebo recipients, the breadth of non-spike TCRs was similar. Vaccinees showed greater spike-specific TCR breadth than placebo recipients.

Treatment specified: roughly 20 received Ad26.COV2.S at low or high dose, single or two shots; about 5 received placebo; per-sample allocation not given. Sampling occurred on day 63 after the first vaccine or placebo injection. TCRdb's table, derived via immunoSEQ multiplex PCR, lists solely in-frame clones and lacks some. The sample shows 250,000 to 300,000 clones, around 87% of them seen only once. The rearrangement uses TRBV5-6 and TRBJ1-2; no definite D call. This TCR derives from a person aged 18-60 years who received the Ad26.COV2.S COVID-19 vaccine or a placebo. Source: peripheral blood, taken in a trial of Ad26.COV2.S vaccine versus placebo. The CDR3 reads CASSSTSYGYTF. The DNA of the CDR3 is TGTGCCAGCAGCTCTACTTCATATGGCTACACCTTC.